One and the same sample provided the 5 T cell receptor beta chains below, sequenced in a study of a mutant IDH1 vaccine in newly diagnosed glioma. The time point is: baseline, week 1 (first vaccination visit). As to treatment: pre-vaccination baseline after standard-of-care therapy. Libraries were prepared by immunoSEQ multiplex PCR; TCRdb keeps only in-frame clonotypes and omits some of them. The sample holds 80,000 to 100,000 clones; around 80% are singletons and the top ten take 5% to 5.5%. The sample in question was PBMCs, obtained from a glioma patient treated with radiotherapy, temozolomide or both. The source of these receptors is a man between 40 and 49 years old with glioma. Some clones in this sample may be carry-over from other donors' samples.

This sequence joins TRBV7-9 and TRBJ1-3, with D unclear. Looked up from germline, CDR1 is SEHNR and CDR2 is FQNEAQ (reference sequence). V gave up 0 bases and J gave up 11 bases, with 8 bases separating them. CDR3 length: 12 amino acids. The CDR3 nucleotides are TGTGCCAGCAGCTTAGCCGGGGAGCCCATATATTTT. Encoded protein: CASSLAGEPIYF.

V gene TRBV29-1 combines with J gene TRBJ2-3, with 7 nucleotides matching TRBD2. CDR1 and CDR2 (germline): SQVTM, ANQGSEA. The V segment lost 4 bases and the J segment 2 bases; nucleotides outside the gene matches: 3. This CDR3 region has 13 residues. DNA of the CDR3: TGCAGCGTTGGGGGGGGTTTCACAGATACGCAGTATTTT. Amino acids: CSVGGGFTDTQYF.

The J gene is TRBJ2-7, the V gene TRBV27; 7 positions match TRBD1. Germline CDR1 reads MNHEY; CDR2 reads SMNVEV (reference sequence). The junction had 10 bases not matched to a gene; V was cut back by 7 bases and J by 1 base. The CDR3 sequence is 15 residues long. CDR3 protein: CASKRQGIGSYEQYF. CDR3 DNA sequence: TGTGCCAGCAAAAGACAGGGTATCGGGTCCTACGAGCAGTACTTC.

V and J are TRBV7-9 and TRBJ2-3; 7 bases fit TRBD2. The CDR3 covers 14 residues. The germline CDR1 and CDR2 sequences are SEHNR and FQNEAQ (reference sequence). The ends lost 0 bases at V and 6 bases at J; junction bases unmatched: 3. Written as DNA, the CDR3 is TGTGCCAGCAGCTTAGCCGGCGGGAGCGATACGCAGTATTTT. Translating gives CASSLAGGSDTQYF.

This clone was recorded a few times. V usage is TRBV4-2 and J usage is TRBJ2-3; D is perhaps TRBD1 (5 bases). V lost 3 bases, J lost 2 bases, and 12 bases lay in between. Germline V gives CDR1 LGHNA, CDR2 YNFKEQ. CDR3 length: 15 residues. The CDR3 DNA follows: TGTGCCAGCAGCCAGTTGGAAGGGGACACAGATACGCAGTATTTT. This sequence encodes CASSQLEGDTDTQYF.